This T cell receptor (beta chain) was recovered during a study of regulatory T cells in long-lasting Graves disease. This clonotype was found a few times. Time point denoted: persistent/refractory GD, antithyroid drugs over 5 years with positive TRAb. From PBMCs, RNA was extracted and then used to make the TCR library. Arm-PCR of CDR3 regions and iRepertoire HTBI primers were used to build TCR beta libraries. Each CDR3 protein is one row after TCRdb ran MiXCR on the multiplex PCR reads. This table has 300,000 to 500,000 distinct CDR3 sequences, less than 25% appearing once. There are 15 residues in the CDR3. V trimming: 6 bases; J trimming: 11 bases; junction bases outside the gene matches: 15. In germline, CDR1 is MNHNS, CDR2 SASEGT.

This clonotype was obtained from a female donor with Graves disease. This specimen consisted of peripheral blood mononuclear cells (PBMCs), obtained when the disease was refractory, from a patient treated with antithyroid drugs. The chain carries TRBV6-1 and TRBJ1-1, with 10 bases that match TRBD1. CDR3 in amino acids: CASRAYHDRGLSAFF. CDR3 sequence (DNA): TGTGCCAGCAGAGCTTACCATGACAGGGGGCTATCGGCTTTCTTT.